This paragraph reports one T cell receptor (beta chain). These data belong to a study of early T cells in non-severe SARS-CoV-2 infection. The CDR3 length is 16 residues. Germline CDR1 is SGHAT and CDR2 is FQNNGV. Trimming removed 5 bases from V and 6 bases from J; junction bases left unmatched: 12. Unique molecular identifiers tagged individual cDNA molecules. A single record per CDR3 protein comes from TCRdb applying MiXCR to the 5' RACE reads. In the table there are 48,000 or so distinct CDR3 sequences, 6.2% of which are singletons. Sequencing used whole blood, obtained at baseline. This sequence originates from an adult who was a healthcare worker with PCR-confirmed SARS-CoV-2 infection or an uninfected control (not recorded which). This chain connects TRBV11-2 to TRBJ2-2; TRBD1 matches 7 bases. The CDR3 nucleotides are TGTGCCAGCAGCCCATTGGGACAGTTCGCCCCCGGGGAGCTGTTTTTT. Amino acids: CASSPLGQFAPGELFF.